One T cell receptor (beta chain) is described in this entry. No antigen is known for it. Per-base quality was not reported, and no clone a single base away is much larger than it. The treatment or condition label of this sample denotes: approximately nine-day PBMC culture with coronavirus spike peptide pools or control peptides (ViraFEST assay). CD4+ T cells from unexposed donors were collected before the COVID-19 pandemic (2011-2018). The ViraFEST assay, used in the study, expanded antigen-specific T cells with peptide pools and then identified the expanded clonotypes through TCR sequencing. Each well held approximately 2 million PBMCs cultured in IMDM containing around 5% human AB serum and around 10 IU/ml IL-2, with about 9.1 ug/ml peptide pools added. Half of the culture medium was replaced with fresh IL-2-containing medium on days 3 and 7. After 10 days of culture, CD4+ T cells were isolated by negative selection with the EasySep CD4+ T cell isolation kit. As cell number allowed, CD4+ T cells from unexposed donors were tested for reactivity to SARS-CoV-2 S and N and to four common cold coronavirus spike pools. Ficoll-Paque Plus gradient centrifugation was used to isolate PBMCs from whole blood, and the isolated PBMCs were then either used fresh or cryopreserved at -140C. Each culture condition was generally run in triplicate wells. Leukapheresis product for the unexposed donors was purchased commercially.

Receptors were amplified or captured by PCR. TCR sequencing of DNA from cultured CD4+ T cells used the Oncomine TCR Beta short-read assay at the Johns Hopkins FTIC core. Genomic DNA was extracted from the cultured CD4+ T cells with the QIAamp micro DNA kit. Oncomine TCR Beta libraries made from cultured CD4+ T cells were pooled using unique dual indexes and sequenced on an Illumina iSeq 100. The study's processing was this. Non-productive sequences were removed, and CDR3s that did not start with C, did not end with F or W, or were shorter than 7 amino acids were discarded. The MANAFEST web application identified antigen-specific clonotypes by comparing peptide-stimulated wells against reference wells and other culture wells. Positive clones required FDR below 0.05, an odds ratio above 5, and productive frequency above 0.1% in at least two of three replicate wells. A clonotype was classed as cross-reactive if the clonotype showed significant expansion both in SARS-CoV-2 spike wells and in at least one common cold coronavirus spike condition. CDR3 homology was assessed with Levenshtein distances (stringdist) and unrooted phylogenetic trees (ape) in R version 3.6.1. TCRdb took the public reads, trimmed them with fastp at Q25, ran MiXCR for clone calling and kept in-frame beta chains. Every distinct CDR3 protein forms one entry, paired with its most common genes and DNA. TCRdb, not the original authors, processed these V and J calls. Here the sample has some 9,700 distinct CDR3 sequences; less than 70% occur a single time. Over 20% of the sample rests with the top ten.

This specimen belongs to a study of vaccination and CD4 T cells after COVID-19 (dated by TCRdb to between 2022 and 2023). With respect to the entire study: The convalescent cohort included six males and four females, with two Hispanic individuals, seven Caucasians, two Asians and one multiracial person. At the TCR clonotype level, an earlier paper using these donors assessed memory CD4+ T cell crossreactivity between SARS-CoV-2 and common cold coronavirus spike proteins. Culture stimuli were overlapping spike peptide pools from SARS-CoV-2 and from the common cold coronaviruses HCoV-NL63, HCoV-OC43 and HCoV-229E. The time from the second vaccine dose to post-vaccine blood sampling had a median of around 72 days and ranged from roughly 12 to 241 days. Post-COVID blood samples were collected from convalescent patients a median of around 100 days after diagnosis, with a range of about 30 to 161 days. Control cultures used a CEFX viral epitope pool as positive control, an HIV-1 Nef peptide pool as negative control, or no peptide. In approximately eleven COVID-19 convalescent patients and a handful of infection-naive healthy vaccine recipients, the spike-specific CD4+ TCR repertoire before mRNA vaccination was compared with the repertoire after mRNA vaccination. Two doses of either the Pfizer-BioNTech BNT162b2 vaccine (n=8) or the Moderna mRNA-1273 vaccine (n=2) were administered to participants.

The CDR3 measures 13 amino acids from cysteine to phenylalanine. Left in the record is the CDR3 DNA by itself, 39 bases read in frame from the first base. CDR1 and CDR2 (MNHEY, SVGEGT) derive from the germline V gene. V loses 4 bases, J loses 4 bases, and the germline ends lie 10 bases apart. Summary of the overall study and its limitations: Although the median number of SARS-CoV-2-reactive clonotypes went up from roughly 23 after infection to 35 to 40 after vaccination, the increase was not significant. Only a relatively small number of convalescent patients were included in the study, and early timepoints following natural infection were not analyzed. Among the post-vaccine SARS-CoV-2-reactive clones in convalescent patients, a median approximately 90% showed up only after vaccination, which suggests vaccine-specific priming. Of the vaccine-specific clones in convalescent patients, 304 of 307, or nearly all, reacted only to SARS-CoV-2 spike and did not cross-react with common cold coronaviruses.

The chain uses TRBV6-2 or TRBV6-3 and TRBJ2-5, and the D gene may be TRBD2, 6 bases matching. Input material: CD4+ T cells from blood, cultured in vitro. The TCR comes from a human donor in good health. DNA sequence: TGTGCCAGCAGTTCCGTCGGGGGAGAGACCCAGTACTTC. Its product reads: CASSSVGGETQYF.